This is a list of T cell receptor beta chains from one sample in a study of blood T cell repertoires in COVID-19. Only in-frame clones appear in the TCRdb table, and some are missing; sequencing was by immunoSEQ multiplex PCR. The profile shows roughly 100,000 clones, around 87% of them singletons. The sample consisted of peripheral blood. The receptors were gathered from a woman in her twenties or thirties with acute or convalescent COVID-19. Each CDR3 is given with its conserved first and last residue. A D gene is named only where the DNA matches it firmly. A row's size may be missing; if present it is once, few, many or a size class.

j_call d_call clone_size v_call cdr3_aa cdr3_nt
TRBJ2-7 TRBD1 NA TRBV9 CASSVSPTGSDEQYF TGTGCCAGCAGCGTGTCCCCGACAGGGTCCGACGAGCAGTACTTC
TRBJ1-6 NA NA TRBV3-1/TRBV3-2 CASSHRESLSPLHF TGTGCCAGCAGTCACAGGGAAAGTCTTTCACCCCTCCACTTT
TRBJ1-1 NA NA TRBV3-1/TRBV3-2 CASTLTDNTEAFF TGTGCCAGCACCCTTACAGATAACACTGAAGCTTTCTTT
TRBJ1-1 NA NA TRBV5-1 CASSLELRPLEAFF TGCGCCAGCAGCTTGGAACTGAGGCCCCTCGAAGCTTTCTTT
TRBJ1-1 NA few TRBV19 CASKGGRRTEAFF TGTGCCAGTAAAGGCGGGAGGAGGACTGAAGCTTTCTTT
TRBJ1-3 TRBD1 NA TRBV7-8 CASSPTGVGSGNTIYF TGTGCCAGCAGCCCAACAGGGGTCGGCTCTGGAAACACCATATATTTT
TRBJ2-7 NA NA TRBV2 CASSEDSSYEQYF TGTGCCAGCAGTGAAGACAGCTCCTACGAGCAGTACTTC
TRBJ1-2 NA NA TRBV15 CATSRDLGISISGYTF TGTGCCACCAGCAGAGATTTGGGCATTTCCATAAGTGGCTACACCTTC
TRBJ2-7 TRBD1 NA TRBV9 CASSASDRGLLYEQYF TGTGCCAGCAGCGCCTCCGACAGGGGGCTTCTCTACGAGCAGTACTTC
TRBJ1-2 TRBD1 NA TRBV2 CTSSGGQGSDYGYTF TGTACCAGCAGTGGGGGACAGGGTTCAGACTATGGCTACACCTTC
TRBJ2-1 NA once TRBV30 CAWSHQNNEQFF TGTGCCTGGAGTCACCAGAACAATGAGCAGTTCTTC
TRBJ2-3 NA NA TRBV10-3 CAINGYQGSPDTQYF TGTGCCATCAATGGGTATCAGGGTAGTCCAGATACGCAGTATTTT
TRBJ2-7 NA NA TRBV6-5 CASSQGMGAYEQYF TGTGCCAGCAGCCAGGGGATGGGAGCCTACGAGCAGTACTTC
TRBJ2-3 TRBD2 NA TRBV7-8 CASSLVAGGPLSTDTQYF TGTGCCAGCAGCTTGGTAGCGGGGGGCCCCCTTAGCACAGATACGCAGTATTTT